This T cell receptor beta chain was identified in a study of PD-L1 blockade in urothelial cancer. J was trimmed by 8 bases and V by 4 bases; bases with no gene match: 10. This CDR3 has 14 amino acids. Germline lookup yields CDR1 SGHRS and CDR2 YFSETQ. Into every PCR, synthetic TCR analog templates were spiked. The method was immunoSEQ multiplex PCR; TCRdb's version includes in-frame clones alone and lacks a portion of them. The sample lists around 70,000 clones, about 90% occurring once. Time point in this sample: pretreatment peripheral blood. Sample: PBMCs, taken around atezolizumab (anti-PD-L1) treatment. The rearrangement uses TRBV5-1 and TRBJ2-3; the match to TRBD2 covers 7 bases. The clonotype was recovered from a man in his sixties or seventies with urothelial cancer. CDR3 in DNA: TGCGCCAGCAGCGACCCTAGCGGAGGTGGTACGCAGTATTTT. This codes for CASSDPSGGGTQYF.